Presented here are 13 T cell receptor beta chains from one specimen sequenced in a study of T cells after yellow fever vaccination. TCRdb itself ran the 5' RACE reads through MiXCR, one entry per CDR3 protein. The sample has about 320,000 distinct CDR3 sequences, approximately 4% seen once. Sequences were derived from PBMCs, sampled 15 days after the yellow fever booster vaccination. The receptors here all came from a young man who received the YFV17D yellow fever vaccine.

The chain carries TRBV6-6 and TRBJ2-7; 9 bases match TRBD2. Germline V gene sequence: CDR1 MNHNY, CDR2 SVGAGI (reference sequence). This CDR3 spans 14 amino acids. V shed 1 base and J 4 bases; nucleotides not matched to a gene: 2. The CDR3 here is CASSYWRGGYEQYF. The CDR3 DNA follows: TGTGCCAGCAGTTACTGGCGGGGGGGATACGAGCAGTACTTC.

This chain links TRBV7-2 with TRBJ2-2; D gene uncertain. The CDR3 loop spans 16 amino acids. Trimming left V 5 bases short and J 2 bases short, with 15 bases between. Looked up from germline, CDR1 is SGHTA and CDR2 is FQGNSA. The CDR3, as DNA: TGTGCCAGCAGCCACCCTATTGACCAAAACACCGGGGAGCTGTTTTTT. It is translated as CASSHPIDQNTGELFF.

The chain carries TRBV11-2 and TRBJ2-5; TRBD1 is a possible D gene (6 bases). Germline V gene data show CDR1 as SGHAT and CDR2 as FQNNGV. The CDR3 runs 15 residues. V shed 3 bases and J shed 0 bases, with 11 bases lying between them. The CDR3 nucleotides read TGTGCCAGCAGCTTCCCCGGGGACAACCAAGAGACCCAGTACTTC. Amino acid sequence: CASSFPGDNQETQYF.

This clonotype was seen at least ten times. The V and J genes are TRBV30 and TRBJ2-1; the D gene is possibly TRBD2 (5 bases). The CDR3 totals 12 residues. The V and J ends lost 4 bases and 6 bases respectively, with 10 bases between them. Germline values: CDR1 GTSNPN, CDR2 SVGIG (reference sequence). CDR3 bases: TGTGCCTGGAAAGGTGGAGGCAATGAGCAGTTCTTC. It yields the protein CAWKGGGNEQFF. Drawing the rest from reference TRBV30 and TRBJ2-1, the complete variable domain is SQTIHQWPATLVQPVGSPLSLECTVEGTSNPNLYWYRQAAGRGLQLLFYSVGIGQISSEVPQNLSASRPQDRQFILSSKKLLLSDSGFYLCAWKGGGNEQFFGPGTRLTVL.

This clonotype was seen repeatedly, ten times or more. The J gene is TRBJ2-3, the V gene TRBV5-6; D is unclear. The CDR3 consists of 12 residues. Looked up from germline, CDR1 is SGHDT and CDR2 is YYEEEE. V lost 4 bases, J lost 5 bases, and 8 bases lay in between. For the CDR3, the DNA is TGTGCCAGCAGCCCCCGCCGAGATACGCAGTATTTT. This codes for CASSPRRDTQYF.

This clonotype was seen a few times. The rearrangement uses TRBV5-1 and TRBJ1-4, with 10 bases lining up with TRBD1. CDR1 SGHRS and CDR2 YFSETQ come from the germline V gene. V dropped 4 bases and J dropped 8; count of bases not matched to a gene: 8. The CDR3 runs to 15 residues. CDR3 DNA: TGCGCCAGCAGCCCGACAGGGGGCGCGGAGGAAAAACTGTTTTTT. Residues: CASSPTGGAEEKLFF.

This clonotype was detected a few times. The chain combines TRBV5-1 with TRBJ2-1; 10 nucleotides align to TRBD2. Germline CDR1 and CDR2: SGHRS and YFSETQ. CDR3 length equals 17 residues. Trimming took 0 bases from V and 4 from J; bases not matched to a gene: 7. CDR3 region: CASSLVSGGDLYNEQFF. CDR3 sequence (DNA): TGCGCCAGCAGCTTGGTCAGCGGGGGGGACTTATACAATGAGCAGTTCTTC.

This clonotype was seen at least ten times. V usage is TRBV7-6 and J usage is TRBJ2-1; no definite D call. CDR1 is SGHVS, CDR2 FNYEAQ, per germline. The CDR3 loop spans 15 amino acids. Trimming left V 1 base short and J 0 bases short, with 7 bases between. The chain's CDR3 is CASSLEVSSYNEQFF. The CDR3 DNA follows: TGTGCCAGCAGCTTAGAGGTGAGCTCCTACAATGAGCAGTTCTTC.

This clonotype was recorded at least ten times. The genes are TRBV6-5 and TRBJ2-1, with a tentative D call TRBD2 (5 bases). This CDR3 contains 13 residues. V was shortened by 4 bases and J by 10 bases, with 14 bases between the two germline ends. Per germline, CDR1 MNHEY and CDR2 SVGAGI. CDR3 nucleotide sequence: TGTGCCAGCAGTTCACCTAGCATTGCGGAGCAGTTCTTC. It yields the protein CASSSPSIAEQFF.

The sample holds many counts of this clonotype. At one end the junction does not follow the germline gene, possibly because of a read error. V and J are TRBV5-1 and TRBJ2-7; D possibly corresponds to TRBD2 (6 bases). The CDR3 runs 12 residues. From germline, CDR1 is SGHRS and CDR2 YFSETQ. The DNA of the CDR3 is TGCGCCAGCAGCCGGGACTCCAACGAGCAGTACTTC. This translates into CASSRDSNEQYF.

The chain is built from TRBV11-2 and TRBJ2-1; 7 nucleotides agree with TRBD2. Unmatched junction bases numbered 6, after V lost 4 bases and J lost 0 bases. The CDR3 contains 16 residues. Germline V gene lookup returns CDR1 SGHAT and CDR2 FQNNGV. The CDR3 DNA is TGTGCCAGCAGCTCCCAGCGGGAAAGCTCCTACAATGAGCAGTTCTTC. Its translation: CASSSQRESSYNEQFF.

A few counts support this clonotype. This rearrangement joins TRBV11-2 to TRBJ1-2, with D unclear. The CDR3 is 14 amino acids. The germline V and J ends were trimmed by 5 bases and 0 bases, with 10 bases remaining between them. Germline lookup yields CDR1 SGHAT and CDR2 FQNNGV. The CDR3 protein is CASSALGSNYGYTF. CDR3 nucleotide sequence: TGTGCCAGCAGCGCCTTAGGTTCTAACTATGGCTACACCTTC. Looking up the rest from reference TRBV11-2 and TRBJ1-2 gives the full variable domain: EAGVAQSPRYKIIEKRQSVAFWCNPISGHATLYWYQQILGQGPKLLIQFQNNGVVDDSQLPKDRFSAERLKGVDSTLKIQPAKLEDSAVYLCASSALGSNYGYTFGSGTRLTVV.

This clonotype showed up many times. The chain uses TRBV14 and TRBJ1-1, with D maybe TRBD1 (6 bases). Trimming pared 2 bases from V and 4 bases from J, leaving 8 bases between. CDR3 length: 13 amino acids. Germline V gives CDR1 SGHDN, CDR2 FVKESK. The CDR3 here is CASSQRDTTEAFF. The CDR3 DNA follows: TGTGCCAGCAGCCAACGGGACACCACTGAAGCTTTCTTT.